The 22 T cell receptor beta chains presented below share a single source sample, sequenced in a study of blood T cell repertoires in COVID-19. Measured with immunoSEQ multiplex PCR; TCRdb has only the in-frame clones, and not every one. The table lists roughly 250,000 clones, around 85% of them singletons. What was sequenced was peripheral blood. All receptors come from a human donor with COVID-19, enrolled during active disease. The donor label of this sample is uncertain.

V gene TRBV7-2 combines with J gene TRBJ2-7, with a weak D call TRBD2 (6 bases). The CDR3 extends over 13 amino acids. Germline V CDR1 and CDR2: SGHTA, FQGNSA. V lost 3 bases and J lost 7, with 13 bases in between. Written as DNA, the CDR3 is TGTGCCAGCAGCTTCGACCGGGACTTAGAGCAGTACTTC. The encoded protein is CASSFDRDLEQYF.

The chain carries TRBV6-6 and TRBJ2-7; 8 bases line up with TRBD1. Germline CDR1 and CDR2: MNHNY and SVGAGI (reference sequence). Trimming cost V 5 bases and J 1 base; bases outside gene matches: 13. The CDR3 consists of 17 residues. The CDR3 loop is CASSRRTGRGPSYEQYF. In DNA form, the CDR3 reads TGTGCCAGCAGTCGCCGGACAGGGCGCGGCCCATCCTACGAGCAGTACTTC.

V usage is TRBV5-1 and J usage is TRBJ1-1; 12 bases align to TRBD1. With V trimmed by 0 bases and J by 1 base, 7 bases remained unmatched. Germline values: CDR1 SGHRS, CDR2 YFSETQ. The CDR3 is 18 amino acids. The CDR3 loop reads CASSLEPGQGARNTEAFF. The DNA of the CDR3 is TGCGCCAGCAGCTTGGAGCCGGGACAGGGGGCTCGGAACACTGAAGCTTTCTTT.

This clone was seen only once. The rearrangement links TRBV11-3 to TRBJ2-1; D gene uncertain. This CDR3 has 16 residues. Germline lookup yields CDR1 SGHNT and CDR2 YENEEA. V lost 2 bases to trimming and J lost 9 bases, with 20 bases between them. The CDR3 loop reads CASSLLPQLSGTEQFF. CDR3 DNA sequence: TGTGCCAGCAGCTTACTCCCTCAGCTCTCAGGCACTGAGCAGTTCTTC.

This chain joins TRBV30 and TRBJ1-2; no clear D gene. With 3 bases removed from V and 2 bases from J, the gap between germline ends came to 7 bases. This CDR3 has 12 residues. Looked up from germline, CDR1 is GTSNPN and CDR2 is SVGIG (reference sequence). Here the CDR3 DNA reads TGTGCCTGGAGCCCGGGGAACTATGGCTACACCTTC. Its protein is CAWSPGNYGYTF.

Comments on this clone: A much larger clone differs from this one at a single base, so this may be a read error. The sample carries other DNA sequences with the same CDR3. This sequence joins TRBV16 and TRBJ2-7, with D possibly being TRBD1 (5 bases). The CDR3 runs 13 residues. Per germline, CDR1 KGHSY and CDR2 FQNENV. Deletions cut 6 bases from V and 2 bases from J, with 11 bases between. CDR3 coding DNA: TGTGCCAGCAGTCTGGGGCCAACCTACGAGCAGTACTTC. Amino acids: CASSLGPTYEQYF.

This sequence joins TRBV7-2 and TRBJ1-3; D not certain. The CDR3 totals 14 residues. Looked up from germline, CDR1 is SGHTA and CDR2 is FQGNSA. Trimming shortened V by 8 bases and J by 0 bases, and 11 bases separated the two germline ends. CDR3 loop: CASVPPNSGNTIYF. The DNA for the CDR3 is TGTGCCAGCGTTCCCCCAAACTCTGGAAACACCATATATTTT.

CDR3 DNA sequence: TGTGCCAGCAGCCTGGACAGGTACGAGCAGTACTTC. This sequence encodes CASSLDRYEQYF. The J gene is TRBJ2-7, the V gene TRBV12-3 or TRBV12-4; TRBD1 aligns across 7 bases. This CDR3 is built from 12 residues. V was pared by 6 bases and J by 4 bases, with 3 bases of the junction left unmatched.

V gene TRBV19 combines with J gene TRBJ1-1; perhaps TRBD1 as D (6 bases). The germline V gene has CDR1 LNHDA and CDR2 SQIVND (reference sequence). This CDR3 comprises 16 residues. The germline V and J ends were trimmed by 5 bases and 1 base, with 17 bases remaining between them. The CDR3 spells CASSFTRGGQNTEAFF. In nucleotides, the CDR3 is TGTGCCAGTAGTTTTACCCGGGGGGGGCAGAACACTGAAGCTTTCTTT.

The chain uses TRBV12-3 or TRBV12-4 and TRBJ1-3, with D perhaps matching TRBD1 (5 bases). The CDR3 has 12 residues. Trimming shortened V by 8 bases and J by 3 bases, and 8 bases separated the two germline ends. Here the CDR3 DNA reads TGTGCCAGCGGCGGGGGTGGAAACACCATATATTTT. Translated, it gives CASGGGGNTIYF.

The chain joins TRBV5-1 to TRBJ2-5; the D gene is possibly TRBD1 (6 bases). Germline assignment: CDR1 SGHRS and CDR2 YFSETQ. V was shortened by 4 bases and J by 5 bases, with 12 bases between the two germline ends. The CDR3 covers 13 residues. In DNA form, the CDR3 reads TGCGCCAGCAGCCCCCGGACAGCGGAGACCCAGTACTTC. Translation gives CASSPRTAETQYF.

The chain carries TRBV27 and TRBJ1-1; 10 bases are shared with TRBD1. Trimming at V came to 7 bases and at J to 5 bases, leaving 10 bases not matched to a gene. CDR1 and CDR2 from the germline V gene are MNHEY and SMNVEV (reference sequence). CDR3 length equals 15 residues. The CDR3 sequence: CASNDRGLAGTEAFF. The CDR3 bases are TGTGCCAGCAACGACAGGGGGCTAGCGGGGACTGAAGCTTTCTTT.

The J gene is TRBJ1-2, the V gene TRBV28; TRBD1 might be the D (6 bases). V lost 6 bases and J lost 5, with 19 bases in between. Germline loops: CDR1 MDHEN, CDR2 SYDVKM. There are 15 residues in the CDR3. CDR3 loop: CASSRGAPQGYGYTF. The CDR3 DNA reads as TGTGCCAGCAGCCGCGGTGCCCCGCAGGGGTATGGCTACACCTTC.

This rearrangement joins TRBV7-3 to TRBJ2-1; possible D gene TRBD2, 5 bases. With 4 bases removed from V and 9 bases from J, the gap between germline ends came to 22 bases. Germline values: CDR1 SGHTA, CDR2 FQGTGA. CDR3 size: 16 residues. CDR3 protein: CASSSLATTTPSEQFF. The CDR3 DNA reads TGTGCCAGCAGCTCCTTAGCGACAACCACGCCCAGTGAGCAGTTCTTC.

The rearrangement uses TRBV7-9 and TRBJ1-4, with D possibly matching TRBD1 (5 bases). The germline CDR1 and CDR2 sequences are SEHNR and FQNEAQ (reference sequence). The length of the CDR3 is 14 residues. Trimming took off 4 bases at V and 4 bases at J, with 10 bases between the two ends. CDR3 residues: CASSSRQRNEKLFF. DNA for the CDR3: TGTGCCAGCAGCTCCAGACAGCGTAATGAAAAACTGTTTTTT.

This rearrangement joins TRBV19 to TRBJ2-2, with D possibly matching TRBD2 (5 bases). Trimming stripped 7 bases from V and 0 bases from J, with 9 bases between. CDR3 length: 14 amino acids. Germline-derived CDR1 and CDR2 are LNHDA and SQIVND (reference sequence). In DNA, the CDR3 is TGTGCCAGTATAGCGAGAACGAACACCGGGGAGCTGTTTTTT. Protein sequence: CASIARTNTGELFF.

This clone has only a few counts. This chain links TRBV11-2 with TRBJ1-5; D gene unclear. V lost 1 base to trimming and J lost 1 base, with 8 bases between them. Germline-derived CDR1 and CDR2 are SGHAT and FQNNGV. The CDR3 is 15 amino acids. The CDR3 region has the DNA TGTGCCAGCAGCTTAGTCGGTAGCAGCAATCAGCCCCAGCATTTT. Translated, it gives CASSLVGSSNQPQHF.

This chain connects TRBV10-2 to TRBJ2-7; a possible D gene is TRBD1 (6 bases). The ends were cut back, 5 bases at V and 7 bases at J, with 18 bases in the middle. The CDR3 has 14 residues. The germline V gene encodes CDR1 WSHSY and CDR2 SAAADI. The CDR3 loop reads CASSLTGWETEQYF. Here the CDR3 DNA reads TGCGCCAGCAGTTTGACAGGATGGGAGACGGAGCAGTACTTC.

V and J are TRBV11-2 and TRBJ2-1; 9 nucleotides match TRBD2. Trimming cost V 5 bases and J 0 bases; bases outside gene matches: 8. Per the germline V gene, CDR1 is SGHAT and CDR2 is FQNNGV. The CDR3 sequence is 17 residues long. CDR3 residues: CASSPLAGASSYNEQFF. In DNA, the CDR3 is TGTGCCAGCAGCCCTTTAGCGGGAGCGAGCTCCTACAATGAGCAGTTCTTC.

The chain combines TRBV10-2 with TRBJ1-1; 11 bases are a match to TRBD1. This CDR3 comprises 18 residues. Germline CDR1 is WSHSY and CDR2 is SAAADI. V lost 2 bases and J lost 4; bases outside the gene matches: 12. Written as DNA, the CDR3 is TGCGCCAGCAGTGAGCCTCGGGGGACAGGGGGGTTGGGCACTGAAGCTTTCTTT. Translation gives CASSEPRGTGGLGTEAFF.

This clone has just a few counts. V usage is TRBV19 and J usage is TRBJ2-1, with TRBD2 matching over 9 bases. Germline V gene sequence: CDR1 LNHDA, CDR2 SQIVND (reference sequence). J was trimmed by 7 bases and V by 3 bases; bases with no gene match: 4. The CDR3 loop spans 14 amino acids. For the CDR3, the DNA is TGTGCCAGTAGTATTCCGGGACTAGCAAATGAGCAGTTCTTC. Translating gives CASSIPGLANEQFF.

This clone was detected only a few times. The CDR3 reads CASRQFQGVGEKLFF. The CDR3 DNA follows: TGTGCCAGCAGACAGTTTCAGGGGGTAGGGGAAAAACTGTTTTTT. V is TRBV6-5 and J is TRBJ1-4; 7 bases are a match to TRBD1. Per the germline V gene, CDR1 is MNHEY and CDR2 is SVGAGI. This CDR3 contains 15 residues. The V and J ends lost 6 bases and 8 bases, in that order; junction bases with no gene match: 12.